This is a list of T cell receptor beta chains from one sample in a study of lymphopenia after photon versus proton radiotherapy. Here immunoSEQ multiplex PCR was the method, and the copy in TCRdb shows in-frame clones only, minus some. This sample carries 65,000 or so clones, about nine tenths of them seen once, and the ten largest clones take around 13%. This specimen consisted of peripheral blood, obtained from a patient treated with proton-based radiotherapy. Receptors originate from a man older than 75 with esophageal cancer. Each CDR3 is given with its conserved first and last residue. The D gene is left open where the match is weak. Only some rows state a clone size, as once, few, many or a class for expanded clones.

j_gene,v_gene,d_gene,abundance,CDR3nt,CDR3aa
TRBJ2-2,TRBV5-1,-,-,TGCGCCAGCAGCTTGAGGGCTACTAGCACCGGGGAGCTGTTTTTT,CASSLRATSTGELFF
TRBJ2-7,TRBV9,-,-,TGTGCCAGCGGCCTCGGGATCGAGCAGTACTTC,CASGLGIEQYF
TRBJ2-5,TRBV29-1,-,-,TGCAGCGCTAAGTGGACCCTGAAAGAGACCCAGTACTTC,CSAKWTLKETQYF
TRBJ2-5,TRBV11-3,-,-,TGTGCCAGCAGCTTAGTGGTACTTTTCCCCCGAGAGACCCAGTACTTC,CASSLVVLFPRETQYF
TRBJ2-1,TRBV7-9,-,-,TGTGCCAGCAGCCCCCGGCTTTTGAACAATGAGCAGTTCTTC,CASSPRLLNNEQFF
TRBJ2-1,TRBV9,-,-,TGTGCCAGCAGCGTAGAAGGGGCTACCACCTACAATGAGCAGTTCTTC,CASSVEGATTYNEQFF
TRBJ2-2,TRBV4-2,-,-,TGTGCCAGCAGCCCCGGCGTGCAGTACACCGGGGAGCTGTTTTTT,CASSPGVQYTGELFF
TRBJ2-5,TRBV7-8,-,-,TGTGCCAGCAGCTTAGATTTAGGCGGGGAGGAGATCCAGTACTTC,CASSLDLGGEEIQYF
TRBJ1-5,TRBV5-5,-,-,TGTGCCAGCAGCTCGGACAGTGCGTATCAGCCCCAGCATTTT,CASSSDSAYQPQHF
TRBJ2-7,TRBV5-1,TRBD2,-,TGCGCCAGCAGCCCCGGGACTAGGAGGGCCTACGAGCAGTACTTC,CASSPGTRRAYEQYF
TRBJ2-5,TRBV5-8,TRBD2,-,TGTGCCAGCAGCTTGGTTGCGACTAGCGGTCAAGAGACCCAGTACTTC,CASSLVATSGQETQYF
TRBJ2-3,TRBV7-9,-,-,TGTGCCAGCCTGCGGGGGCTGGGGGGCACAGATACGCAGTATTTT,CASLRGLGGTDTQYF
TRBJ1-5,TRBV19,-,-,TGTGCCAGTAGTATACGGGACAACAATCAGCCCCAGCATTTT,CASSIRDNNQPQHF
TRBJ1-1,TRBV19,TRBD1,few,TGTGCCAGTAGTATCCAACAGGGGGCCCTGGCTTTCTTT,CASSIQQGALAFF
TRBJ2-5,TRBV2,-,once,TGTGCCAGCAGTTTCGACTACCAAGAGACCCAGTACTTC,CASSFDYQETQYF
TRBJ2-7,TRBV7-9,-,-,TGTGCCAGCAGCCCCCTGAACAGGCGTTCTTGGAGCGAGCAGTACTTC,CASSPLNRRSWSEQYF
TRBJ1-2,TRBV7-2,-,-,TGTGCCAGCAGCTTAGCGGGCAGGGGCCCCCAGGTGGGGTATGGCTACACCTTC,CASSLAGRGPQVGYGYTF
TRBJ1-6,TRBV11-1,TRBD1,-,TGTGCCAGCAGCTTAACCGCCCATGACAGGGGGCAATCACCCCTCCACTTT,CASSLTAHDRGQSPLHF
TRBJ2-3,TRBV7-9,-,-,TGTGCCAGCAGCCCCAGCACAGATACGCAGTATTTT,CASSPSTDTQYF
TRBJ2-3,TRBV10-3,-,-,TGTGCCATCAGTGCGGAAGGGCAGGTCCCGGGGGTAGATACGCAGTATTTT,CAISAEGQVPGVDTQYF
TRBJ1-4,TRBV4-1,TRBD1,-,TGCGCCAGCAGCCAGGATCCAGGGGGATATACTAATGAAAAACTGTTTTTT,CASSQDPGGYTNEKLFF
TRBJ2-2,TRBV11-2,-,-,TGTGCCAGCAGCTTAGTGCTGGGTAATACCGGGGAGCTGTTTTTT,CASSLVLGNTGELFF
TRBJ2-3,TRBV11-2,TRBD2,-,TGTGCCAGCAGCTTAGGAAGCGGGGGGTCCCCGGATACGCAGTATTTT,CASSLGSGGSPDTQYF
TRBJ1-1,TRBV4-1,TRBD1,few,TGCGCCAGCAGCCAACAGGACAGGGAGAACACTGAAGCTTTCTTT,CASSQQDRENTEAFF
TRBJ2-5,TRBV9,-,once,TGTGCCAGCAGCCCCCGTTTAGGGGCGGGGACCCAGTACTTC,CASSPRLGAGTQYF
TRBJ2-7,TRBV6-5,-,-,TGTGCCAGCAGTGACCGGTGGACTCCTTCCGAGCAGTACTTC,CASSDRWTPSEQYF
TRBJ2-1,TRBV4-1,TRBD1,-,TGCGCCAGCAGCCAAGTGACAGGGTTTGGGAACAATGAGCAGTTCTTC,CASSQVTGFGNNEQFF
TRBJ2-2,TRBV5-1,TRBD1,once,TGCGCCAGCAGCCAGGGGGCAGCCCGTGGACCCGGGGAGCTGTTTTTT,CASSQGAARGPGELFF
TRBJ1-3,TRBV10-3,TRBD1,-,TGTGCCATCAGCCAACAGGGGAGACCTGGAAACACCATATATTTT,CAISQQGRPGNTIYF
TRBJ2-7,TRBV27,-,-,TGTGCCAGCAGTCCCCGGAGGGGGAGCTCCTACGAGCAGTACTTC,CASSPRRGSSYEQYF
TRBJ2-3,TRBV7-8,-,once,TGTGCCAGCAGCTCAGGGATCGTAGATACGCAGTATTTT,CASSSGIVDTQYF
TRBJ1-2,TRBV27,-,-,TGTGCCAGTCGAAGGTTGGGCCGGACCTATGGCTACACCTTC,CASRRLGRTYGYTF
TRBJ1-3,TRBV5-1,-,-,TGCGCCAGCAGCAACCGAAAGGATGGGGGAAACACCATATATTTT,CASSNRKDGGNTIYF
TRBJ2-1,TRBV9,TRBD2,-,TGTGCCAGCAGCGTAGTGTCTAGCGGGGCAAATGAGCAGTTCTTC,CASSVVSSGANEQFF
TRBJ2-4,TRBV4-3,-,-,TGCGCCAGCAGCCCCACGGGGGATGCCAAAAACATTCAGTACTTC,CASSPTGDAKNIQYF
TRBJ2-2,TRBV12-1,-,-,TGTGCCAGCAGCTTTGAGGGAACGAACACCGGGGAGCTGTTTTTT,CASSFEGTNTGELFF
TRBJ2-2,TRBV6-5,TRBD1,once,TGTGCCAGCAGTTACGTTGGACAGGGAATCGGGGAGCTGTTTTTT,CASSYVGQGIGELFF
TRBJ2-7,TRBV6-1,-,-,TGTGCCAGCAGTGCCCCCTACGAGCAGTACTTC,CASSAPYEQYF
TRBJ1-3,TRBV9,-,once,TGTGCCAGCAGCGTAGATGAGGGCCGTGGAAACACCATATATTTT,CASSVDEGRGNTIYF
TRBJ1-2,TRBV27,TRBD1,few,TGTGCCAGCAGACGGACAGGGGGCGCAAAGGGCTACACCTTC,CASRRTGGAKGYTF
TRBJ2-1,TRBV15,TRBD1,-,TGTGCCACCAGCGGCTCAGGGGGAAGATGGCGGATGTCTGAGCAGTTCTTC,CATSGSGGRWRMSEQFF
TRBJ2-5,TRBV2,-,-,TGTGCCAGCAGTGAAGTTGCAGGGTCCCAGTACTTC,CASSEVAGSQYF
TRBJ1-3,TRBV6-5,-,-,TGTGCCAGCAGTTACTCTAACCGCCCCTATGGAAACACCATATATTTT,CASSYSNRPYGNTIYF
TRBJ2-3,TRBV30,-,-,TGTGCCTGGAGCCCCAGCTGGTATACGCAGTATTTT,CAWSPSWYTQYF
TRBJ2-7,TRBV9,TRBD1,-,TGTGCCAGCAGCGTAGGGGGGCAGGGGGCCTACGAGCAGTACTTC,CASSVGGQGAYEQYF
TRBJ1-2,TRBV6-5,-,-,TGTGCCAGCAGTTACTCAGGGTTTGGCACTAACTATGGCTACACCTTC,CASSYSGFGTNYGYTF
TRBJ1-3,TRBV11-3,-,-,TGTGCCAGCAGCTTTACAACTGGAAACACCATATATTTT,CASSFTTGNTIYF
TRBJ2-5,TRBV19,-,few,TGTGCCAGTAGTATTGCGGCCAGCCGCCCCCAAGAGACCCAGTACTTC,CASSIAASRPQETQYF
TRBJ1-5,TRBV19,-,medium-sized,TGTGCCAGTAGTATCGGCCCGTGGGGCAATCAGCCCCAGCATTTT,CASSIGPWGNQPQHF
TRBJ2-7,TRBV7-9,-,-,TGTGCCAGCAGCCCCCCCAGACTAGGCCACGAGCAGTACTTC,CASSPPRLGHEQYF